Listed below are T cell receptor beta chains from one sample, sequenced in a study of PD-L1 blockade in urothelial cancer. The repertoire was sequenced with immunoSEQ multiplex PCR; TCRdb's copy has only in-frame clones and lacks some. This table holds fewer than 75,000 clones, under 90% found once. The sequencing here drew on PBMCs, taken around atezolizumab (anti-PD-L1) treatment. These receptor sequences come from a man between 65 and 79 years old with urothelial cancer. Both conserved end residues are part of each CDR3. Each record gives: J gene, V gene, clone size, CDR3 protein. Size values are once, few and many counts, or a class for expanded clones, and some rows have none.

>TRBJ2-7|TRBV18|.
CASSPREDGEQYF
>TRBJ2-7|TRBV5-5|.
CASSLTDRYEQYF
>TRBJ2-1|TRBV28|once
CASSLGDRRNNEQFF
>TRBJ1-2|TRBV5-4|.
CASSLSGQGYNYGYTF
>TRBJ2-3|TRBV9|.
CASSVVGGSYDTQYF
>TRBJ2-3|TRBV1|.
CTSSQDKSGRAEWGQYF
>TRBJ1-2|TRBV19|.
CATGQGETSYGYTF
>TRBJ2-5|TRBV5-1|once
CASSLGLVGETQYF
>TRBJ1-2|TRBV7-8|.
CASSLDRTYGYTF
>TRBJ1-4|TRBV5-1|.
CASSGGTDRNEKLFF
>TRBJ2-3|TRBV6-6|.
CASSYSSPGTQYF
>TRBJ1-5|TRBV28|.
CASSIYRDSFNQPQHF
>TRBJ2-7|TRBV5-6|.
CASSLGPGGWVGYEQYF
>TRBJ1-2|TRBV28|.
CASSLPGQGTYGYTF
>TRBJ2-5|TRBV4-2|once
CASSQASGRYQETQYF
>TRBJ2-2|TRBV19|once
CASSRSGGDTGELFF
>TRBJ2-7|TRBV4-2|.
CASSQTGTSRTYEQYF
>TRBJ1-2|TRBV6-1|.
CASTQGRANYGYTF
>TRBJ2-5|TRBV5-8|.
CASSLTGVETQYF
>TRBJ1-2|TRBV5-1|.
CASSVDGSGQGYTF
>TRBJ1-1|TRBV28|once
CASSQTGGGTEAFF
>TRBJ2-2|TRBV19|.
CASKGTGRTGELFF
>TRBJ2-3|TRBV28|.
CASSRFLSGLDTQYF
>TRBJ2-7|TRBV28|few
CASSFVVWGGNYEQYF
>TRBJ2-7|TRBV15|.
CATSRPGQGYEQYF
>TRBJ2-5|TRBV7-3|.
CASSLLPKETQYF
>TRBJ1-1|TRBV7-9|.
CASSLEGQGGTEAFF
>TRBJ1-2|TRBV9|.
CASSAGTGEYGYTF
>TRBJ2-7|TRBV11-2|.
CASSLAPGPYEQYF
>TRBJ2-7|TRBV18|.
CASSPGTLSYEQYF
>TRBJ1-2|TRBV28|few
CASSPGTLDYGYTF
>TRBJ1-2|TRBV28|.
CASSLLRGGYGYTF
>TRBJ2-2|TRBV10-1|few
CASSDPAGVNTGELFF
>TRBJ1-1|TRBV19|.
CASSAGVEFAEAFF
>TRBJ2-7|TRBV6-1|.
CASKNGSYEQYF
>TRBJ1-1|TRBV28|.
CASNRGQGQAEAFF